Listed below are T cell receptor beta chains from one sample, sequenced in a study of cytomegalovirus exposure and HLA in healthy donors. Method: immunoSEQ multiplex PCR; TCRdb's copy keeps in-frame clones and lacks some. The sample yields roughly 100,000 clones, 85% seen once. Sequenced: PBMCs. These TCRs come from a man aged 18 to 29 in good health and CMV-seropositive. Both conserved end residues are part of each CDR3. Fields, in order: V gene, CDR3 length, J gene, CDR3 protein.

TRBV28,17,TRBJ1-1,CASSFLRDSAGGTEAFF
TRBV6-5,12,TRBJ2-7,CASRIQGGKQYF
TRBV7-9,15,TRBJ1-4,CASSTGTGAGEKLFF
TRBV5-1,13,TRBJ2-7,CASSPRQADEQYF
TRBV7-9,13,TRBJ1-1,CASSLDRGAEAFF
TRBV30,13,TRBJ1-1,CAWSVEGNTEAFF
TRBV19,13,TRBJ1-1,CASSTFDSSGAFF
TRBV10-3,19,TRBJ2-6,CAISEVDRGLLSGANVLTF
TRBV5-1,11,TRBJ2-3,CASRSTDTQYF
TRBV29-1,12,TRBJ2-2,CSVDLNTGELFF
TRBV20-1,11,TRBJ2-5,CSAAYQETQYF
TRBV2,15,TRBJ2-3,CASSKGQISTDTQYF
TRBV30,13,TRBJ2-1,CASMGRNYNEQFF
TRBV14,14,TRBJ1-1,CASSHRQGNTEAFF
TRBV5-1,14,TRBJ2-4,CASSSVAGQNIQYF
TRBV12-5,14,TRBJ2-2,CASGLSGADGELFF
TRBV11-2,15,TRBJ2-7,CASSFSTSGIYEQYF
TRBV6-5,15,TRBJ2-3,CASSPSGSPADTQYF
TRBV7-9,16,TRBJ2-7,CASSRQTSGDTYEQYF
TRBV7-3,13,TRBJ2-5,CASSRLAGETQYF
TRBV2,13,TRBJ2-5,CASSPDRKETQYF
TRBV29-1,12,TRBJ1-2,CSAETGGNGYTF
TRBV19,14,TRBJ1-4,CASSYYSTNEKLFF
TRBV30,14,TRBJ1-5,CAWERQGRNQPQHF
TRBV7-9,14,TRBJ2-1,CASSPTGGYNEQFF
TRBV5-1,16,TRBJ2-1,CASSLAGGSSYNEQFF
TRBV7-8,16,TRBJ1-5,CASSPTGGIGNQPQHF
TRBV15,12,TRBJ1-2,CATSTDSYGYTF
TRBV28,18,TRBJ2-2,CASSSSRGGGSNTGELFF